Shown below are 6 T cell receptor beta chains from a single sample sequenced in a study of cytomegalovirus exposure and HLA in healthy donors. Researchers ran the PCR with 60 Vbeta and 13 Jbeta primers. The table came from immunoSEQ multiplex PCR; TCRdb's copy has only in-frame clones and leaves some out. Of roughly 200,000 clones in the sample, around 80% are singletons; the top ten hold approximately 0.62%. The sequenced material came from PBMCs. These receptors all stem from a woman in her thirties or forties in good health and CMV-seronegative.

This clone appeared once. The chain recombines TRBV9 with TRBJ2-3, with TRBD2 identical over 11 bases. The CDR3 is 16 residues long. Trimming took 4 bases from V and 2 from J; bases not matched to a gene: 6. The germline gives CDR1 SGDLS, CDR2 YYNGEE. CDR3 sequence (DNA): TGTGCCAGCAGCCCCGGGACTAGCGGTTACACAGATACGCAGTATTTT. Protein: CASSPGTSGYTDTQYF.

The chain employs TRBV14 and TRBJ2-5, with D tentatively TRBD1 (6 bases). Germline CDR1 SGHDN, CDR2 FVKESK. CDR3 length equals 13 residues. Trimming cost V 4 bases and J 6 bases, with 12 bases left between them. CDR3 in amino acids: CASSPGHSQTQYF. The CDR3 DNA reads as TGTGCCAGCAGCCCGGGACACTCTCAGACCCAGTACTTC. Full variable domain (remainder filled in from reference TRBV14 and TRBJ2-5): EAGVTQFPSHSVIEKGQTVTLRCDPISGHDNLYWYRRVMGKEIKFLLHFVKESKQDESGMPNNRFLAERTGGTYSTLKVQPAELEDSGVYFCASSPGHSQTQYFGPGTRLLVL.

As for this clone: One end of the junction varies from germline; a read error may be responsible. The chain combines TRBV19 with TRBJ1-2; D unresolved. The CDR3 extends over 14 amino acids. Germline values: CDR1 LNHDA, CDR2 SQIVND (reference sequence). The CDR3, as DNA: TGTGCCAGTAGTGTTCCTAAGGCAGGCCCAGGCTCCACCTTC. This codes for CASSVPKAGPGSTF.

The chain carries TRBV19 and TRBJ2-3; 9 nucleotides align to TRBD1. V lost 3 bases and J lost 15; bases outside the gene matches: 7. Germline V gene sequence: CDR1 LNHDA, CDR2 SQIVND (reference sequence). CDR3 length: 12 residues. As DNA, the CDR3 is TGTGCCAGTAGTATGGGGACAGGGTTCTCATATTTT. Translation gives CASSMGTGFSYF.

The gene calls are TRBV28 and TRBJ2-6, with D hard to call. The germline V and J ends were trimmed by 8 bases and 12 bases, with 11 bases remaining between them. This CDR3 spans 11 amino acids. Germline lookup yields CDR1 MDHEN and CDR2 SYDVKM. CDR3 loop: CASAGQSVLTF. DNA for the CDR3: TGTGCCAGCGCTGGGCAAAGCGTCCTGACTTTC.

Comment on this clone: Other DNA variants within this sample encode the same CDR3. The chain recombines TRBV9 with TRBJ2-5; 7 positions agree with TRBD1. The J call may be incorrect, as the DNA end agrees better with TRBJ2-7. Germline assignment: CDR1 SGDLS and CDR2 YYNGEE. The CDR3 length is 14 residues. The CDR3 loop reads CASSVGQGAYEQYF. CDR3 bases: TGTGCCAGCAGCGTAGGGCAGGGGGCCTACGAGCAGTACTTC.